The sequence of this T cell receptor (beta chain) was determined in a study of blood T cells in healthy people across ages. Findings of the study overall: TCR beta diversity tracked closely with naive T cell percentage. What prevented conclusive comparison of naive and antigen-experienced cells was that PBMCs were unsorted. As age increased, TCR beta diversity per million T cells fell in a roughly linear fashion.

CDR1 and CDR2 from the germline V gene are SGHDN and FVKESK. CDR3 size: 14 residues. Primers used in a second PCR of roughly 6 to 11 cycles were a sample-barcoded 5' primer and a J-beta primer mix. The template-switch adaptor was a 5' adaptor with 12 random nucleotides. It tagged each cDNA molecule. TCRdb reanalysed the 5' RACE reads using MiXCR and keeps one entry per CDR3 protein. The sample lists 550,000 to 600,000 distinct CDR3 sequences, less than 60% occurring once. A remark on this clonotype: Its antigen is not identified. At one of its ends the junction is not consistent with the germline gene, which may arise from a read error.

This TCR was sampled from a man older than 75 in good health. The chain recombines TRBV14 with TRBJ2-5, with 9 positions matching TRBD2. The sequenced sample consisted of blood. The CDR3 nucleotides read TGTGCCAGCAGCCAACTAGCGGGACAAGACACCCAGTACTTC. Amino acid sequence: CASSQLAGQDTQYF.